One and the same sample provided the 21 T cell receptor beta chains below, sequenced in a study of T cells in Graves' hyperthyroidism and ophthalmopathy. Amplification of TCR beta CDR3 regions was performed using RNA transcripts as template. First-round RT-PCR of the TCR CDR3 relied on the HTBI primer set. TCRdb analysed the multiplex PCR reads with MiXCR anew, one entry per CDR3 protein. The data contain nearly 250,000 distinct CDR3 sequences, 16% of them singletons. The sample taken for sequencing was blood. The receptors derive from a woman younger than 35 with Graves' ophthalmopathy.

V usage is TRBV3-1 and J usage is TRBJ2-3, with D perhaps given as TRBD1 or TRBD2 (6 bases each). The germline V gene encodes CDR1 LGHDT and CDR2 YNNKEL (reference sequence). The CDR3 loop spans 16 amino acids. V was shortened by 0 bases and J by 3 bases, with 13 bases between the two germline ends. The CDR3 DNA is TGTGCCAGCAGCCAAGAGGGGGGCAGGCTAACAGATACGCAGTATTTT. This codes for CASSQEGGRLTDTQYF.

This clonotype was counted ten times or more. This CDR3 reads CASSQDTGQLYEQYF. CDR3 bases: TGCGCCAGCAGCCAAGATACGGGACAGCTCTACGAGCAGTACTTC. The chain combines TRBV4-3 with TRBJ2-7, with TRBD1 identical over 7 bases. Trimming at V came to 0 bases and at J to 3 bases, leaving 5 bases not matched to a gene. CDR3 length: 15 amino acids. CDR1 is LGHNA and CDR2 is YSLEER in the germline V gene.

Written as DNA, the CDR3 is TGTGCCACCAGCAGAGATATCGCCTACGAGCAGTACTTC. Amino acid sequence: CATSRDIAYEQYF. V is TRBV15 and J is TRBJ2-7, with no clear D. The germline gives CDR1 LNHNV, CDR2 YYDKDF (reference sequence). Trimming stripped 0 bases from V and 2 bases from J, with 5 bases between. CDR3 length equals 13 residues.

This clonotype was detected many times. V is TRBV28 and J is TRBJ2-3, with D perhaps matching TRBD2 (6 bases). Germline V gene data show CDR1 as MDHEN and CDR2 as SYDVKM. This CDR3 is built from 16 residues. With 5 bases removed from V and 3 bases from J, the gap between germline ends came to 18 bases. CDR3 bases: TGTGCCAGCAGTACCCTGGGGGGACTTGGGACAGATACGCAGTATTTT. As protein: CASSTLGGLGTDTQYF.

This chain links TRBV5-4 with TRBJ1-1, with D possibly being TRBD1 (5 bases). The CDR3 runs to 14 residues. CDR1 and CDR2 from the germline V gene are SGHNT and YYREEE (reference sequence). V was trimmed by 4 bases and J by 10 bases, leaving 20 bases between them. DNA of the CDR3: TGTGCCAGCAGCCGTTTTGGGGGTAGGAGGAGAGCTTTCTTT. It specifies CASSRFGGRRRAFF.

The V gene is TRBV28, the J gene TRBJ2-7; 14 bases line up with TRBD2. The CDR3 is 17 residues long. Germline CDR1 and CDR2: MDHEN and SYDVKM. Losses at the gene ends were 5 bases for V and 3 bases for J; bases not matched to a gene: 9. The CDR3 is CASSLRKGLAGDYEQYF. The CDR3 coding sequence is TGTGCCAGCAGTCTCCGGAAGGGACTAGCGGGGGACTACGAGCAGTACTTC.

At least ten counts were recorded for this clonotype. V gene TRBV20-1 combines with J gene TRBJ1-2; D is unclear. The CDR3 has 14 residues. With 4 bases removed from V and 0 bases from J, the gap between germline ends came to 12 bases. Germline V CDR1 and CDR2: DFQATT, SNEGSKA (reference sequence). The CDR3 DNA reads as TGCAGTGCTACCCTAGGTTCTTCTAACTATGGCTACACCTTC. As protein: CSATLGSSNYGYTF.

This clonotype was counted many times. The chain couples TRBV18 to TRBJ2-3; maybe TRBD2 (5 bases). The CDR3 runs 16 residues. Germline V lookup: CDR1 KGHSH, CDR2 LQKENI. V lost 1 base and J lost 7, with 18 bases in between. CDR3 protein: CASSPREGPLVHTQYF. The CDR3 DNA reads as TGTGCCAGCTCACCACGCGAGGGCCCCCTCGTTCATACGCAGTATTTT.

This clonotype was detected many times. The J gene is TRBJ2-1, the V gene TRBV3-2. TRBV3-2 is marked as a pseudogene. The CDR3 runs to 12 residues. The chain's CDR3 is CASTLLGNEQFF. In DNA, the CDR3 is TGTGCCAGCACCCTACTTGGAAATGAGCAGTTCTTC.

This clonotype has ten or more counts. The rearrangement links TRBV18 to TRBJ2-3; D ambiguous. Trimming took off 2 bases at V and 3 bases at J, with 15 bases between the two ends. The germline gives CDR1 KGHSH, CDR2 LQKENI. There are 16 residues in the CDR3. CDR3 sequence: CASSPTLDPGTDTQYF. CDR3 bases: TGTGCCAGCTCACCAACCCTCGACCCTGGGACAGATACGCAGTATTTT.

The table lists this clonotype with many counts. The genes are TRBV6-1 and TRBJ2-5; TRBD1 might be the D (5 bases). The CDR3 covers 11 residues. The ends were cut back, 4 bases at V and 5 bases at J, with 5 bases in the middle. In germline, CDR1 is MNHNS, CDR2 SASEGT. In DNA, the CDR3 is TGTGCCAGCAGTGCAGGGGAGACCCAGTACTTC. Its translation: CASSAGETQYF.

In this sample, this clonotype turned up many times. The V gene is TRBV2, the J gene TRBJ2-1, with 8 bases identical to TRBD2. The CDR3 sequence is 14 residues long. Unmatched junction bases numbered 4, after V lost 3 bases and J lost 6 bases. Germline V gene lookup returns CDR1 SNHLY and CDR2 FYNNEI. In nucleotides, the CDR3 is TGTGCCAGCAGTGATGGGGCGGGAGGCAATGAGCAGTTCTTC. Protein: CASSDGAGGNEQFF. Complete variable domain (other parts from reference TRBV2 and TRBJ2-1): EPEVTQTPSHQVTQMGQEVILRCVPISNHLYFYWYRQILGQKVEFLVSFYNNEISEKSEIFDDQFSVERPDGSNFTLKIRSTKLEDSAMYFCASSDGAGGNEQFFGPGTRLTVL.

This clonotype has at least ten counts. The V and J genes are TRBV5-1 and TRBJ2-7; TRBD1 or TRBD2 may be the D gene (6 bases each). The V end was cut by 4 bases, the J end by 5 bases, with 19 bases between. CDR1 and CDR2 (germline): SGHRS, YFSETQ. This CDR3 spans 15 amino acids. The CDR3 coding sequence is TGCGCCAGCAGCCTGGCGGCAGGGGACTGCGACGAGCAGTACTTC. This gives the protein CASSLAAGDCDEQYF. The full variable domain, completed using reference TRBV5-1 and TRBJ2-7, is KAGVTQTPRYLIKTRGQQVTLSCSPISGHRSVSWYQQTPGQGLQFLFEYFSETQRNKGNFPGRFSGRQFSNSRSEMNVSTLELGDSALYLCASSLAAGDCDEQYFGPGTRLTVT.

This clonotype came up many times. V usage is TRBV11-2 and J usage is TRBJ2-7; D might be TRBD1 or TRBD2, each matching 5 bases. The ends were cut back, 3 bases at V and 1 base at J, with 10 bases in the middle. Germline CDR1 reads SGHAT; CDR2 reads FQNNGV. The CDR3 contains 14 residues. The CDR3 DNA is TGTGCCAGCAGCTTCGGGACGGGTTCCTACGAGCAGTACTTC. It specifies CASSFGTGSYEQYF.

This clonotype was counted many times. The chain couples TRBV9 to TRBJ2-1; TRBD1 agrees at 8 bases. V trimming: 3 bases; J trimming: 2 bases; junction bases outside the gene matches: 4. The CDR3 is 15 amino acids. The germline CDR1 and CDR2 sequences are SGDLS and YYNGEE. The CDR3 region has the DNA TGTGCCAGCAGCGACCGACAGGGGACCTACAATGAGCAGTTCTTC. Its translation: CASSDRQGTYNEQFF.

CDR3 bases: TGTGCCAGCAGTCAGACAGGGGAACAGCCCCAGCATTTT. This encodes CASSQTGEQPQHF. The chain couples TRBV2 to TRBJ1-5; 8 bases map to TRBD1. The CDR3 sequence is 13 residues long. From germline, CDR1 is SNHLY and CDR2 FYNNEI. V shed 5 bases, J shed 7 bases, and the junction held 4 bases outside the gene matches.

This clonotype was recorded at least ten times. The rearrangement joins TRBV4-1 to TRBJ1-2; the D is unclear. V was shortened by 0 bases and J by 5 bases, with 10 bases between the two germline ends. CDR1 and CDR2 from the germline V gene are MGHRA and YSYEKL. The CDR3 is made up of 14 amino acids. The CDR3 DNA is TGCGCCAGCAGCCAAGAGCCAGGAACTTATGGCTACACCTTC. It translates to CASSQEPGTYGYTF.

This clonotype was observed many times. This chain connects TRBV11-3 to TRBJ1-1; D remains unclear. Trimming removed 1 base from V and 7 bases from J, with 4 bases in between. Germline CDR1 reads SGHNT; CDR2 reads YENEEA. This CDR3 is 11 amino acids long. The CDR3 loop reads CASSLGFEAFF. The CDR3 DNA sequence: TGTGCCAGCAGCTTAGGATTTGAAGCTTTCTTT.

This clonotype came up many times. As the CDR3 is not closed by the conserved phenylalanine or tryptophan, this likely results from a read error. V and J are TRBV7-6 and TRBJ2-7; no clear D gene. CDR1 and CDR2 (germline): SGHVS, FNYEAQ. The length of the CDR3 is 17 residues. Trimming removed 5 bases from V and 3 bases from J, with 23 bases in between. CDR3: CASSMKKTPKFGYEQYL. The CDR3 DNA sequence: TGTGCCAGCAGCATGAAGAAGACTCCTAAATTCGGCTACGAGCAGTACCTC.

In regard to this clonotype: The germline gene is not matched at one end of the junction; a read error may be the cause. This rearrangement joins TRBV28 to TRBJ1-1; TRBD1 matches at 8 bases. Germline CDR1 MDHEN, CDR2 SYDVKM. The CDR3 sequence is 17 residues long. The CDR3: CASSLGGQGALNTGAFF. Here the CDR3 DNA reads TGTGCCAGCAGTTTGGGGGGGCAGGGGGCCCTGAACACTGGAGCTTTCTTT.

The sample holds many counts of this clonotype. The chain's CDR3 is CASSPGRLQYF. CDR3 bases: TGTGCCAGCAGCCCAGGGAGGTTGCAGTACTTC. V usage is TRBV7-2 and J usage is TRBJ2-7, with D perhaps matching TRBD2 (6 bases). The CDR3 covers 11 residues. V was shortened by 5 bases and J by 9 bases, with 11 bases between the two germline ends. CDR1 and CDR2 from the germline V gene are SGHTA and FQGNSA.